The sequence of this T cell receptor beta chain was determined in a study of cytomegalovirus exposure and HLA in healthy donors. Whole-study results and caveats: In a later analysis, parvovirus B19, influenza, CMV and Epstein-Barr virus appeared linked to several top co-occurrence clusters.

With 2 bases removed from V and 4 bases from J, the gap between germline ends came to 20 bases. The length of the CDR3 is 17 residues. The V gene's germline CDR1 is SNHLY and CDR2 FYNNEI. The primer mix had 60 Vbeta and 13 Jbeta primers. This table comes from immunoSEQ multiplex PCR, and its TCRdb copy is limited to in-frame clones, with some not included. The table records some 100,000 clones, 76% of them present only once. In the case of this clone: Antigen unknown.

The sequenced material came from PBMCs. The rearrangement uses TRBV2 and TRBJ1-1; tentative D call: TRBD1 (5 bases). This TCR was recovered from a man aged 45-65 years in good health and CMV-seropositive. The DNA for the CDR3 is TGTGCCAGCAGTGAAAGGGGAACAGTGGTTTCGGGCACTGAAGCTTTCTTT. It codes for CASSERGTVVSGTEAFF.